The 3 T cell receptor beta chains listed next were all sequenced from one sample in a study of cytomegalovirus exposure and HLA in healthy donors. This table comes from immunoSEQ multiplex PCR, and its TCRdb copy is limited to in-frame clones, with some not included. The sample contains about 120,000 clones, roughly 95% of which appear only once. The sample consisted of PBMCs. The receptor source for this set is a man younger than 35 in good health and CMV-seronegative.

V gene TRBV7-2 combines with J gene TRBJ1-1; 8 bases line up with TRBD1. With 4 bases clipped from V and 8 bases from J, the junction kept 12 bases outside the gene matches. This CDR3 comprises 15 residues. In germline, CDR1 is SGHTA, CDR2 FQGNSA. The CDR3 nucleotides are TGTGCCAGCAGCTACCTCCTCCCAGGGGGCGCCGAAGCTTTCTTT. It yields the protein CASSYLLPGGAEAFF.

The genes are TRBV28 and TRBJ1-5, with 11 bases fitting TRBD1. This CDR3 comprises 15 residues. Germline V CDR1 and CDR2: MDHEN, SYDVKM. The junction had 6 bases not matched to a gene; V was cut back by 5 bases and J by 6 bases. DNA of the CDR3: TGTGCCAGCAGTCCCGGACAGGGGGCACGTCAGCCCCAGCATTTT. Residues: CASSPGQGARQPQHF.

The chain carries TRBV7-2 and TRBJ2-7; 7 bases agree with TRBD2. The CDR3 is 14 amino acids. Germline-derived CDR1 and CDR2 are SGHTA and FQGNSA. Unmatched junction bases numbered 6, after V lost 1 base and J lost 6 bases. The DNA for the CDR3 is TGTGCCAGCAGCTTAGTCCCGGGCGGGGGCGAGCAGTACTTC. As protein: CASSLVPGGGEQYF.